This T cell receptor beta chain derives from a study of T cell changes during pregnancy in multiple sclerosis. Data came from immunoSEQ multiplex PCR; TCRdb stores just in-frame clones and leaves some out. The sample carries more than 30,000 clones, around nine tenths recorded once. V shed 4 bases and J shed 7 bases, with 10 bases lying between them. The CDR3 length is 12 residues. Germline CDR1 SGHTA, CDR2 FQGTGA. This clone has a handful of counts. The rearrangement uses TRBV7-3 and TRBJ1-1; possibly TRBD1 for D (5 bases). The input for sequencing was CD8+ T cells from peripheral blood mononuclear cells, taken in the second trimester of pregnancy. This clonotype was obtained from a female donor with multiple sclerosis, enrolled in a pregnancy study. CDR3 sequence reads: CASSSGHGEAFF. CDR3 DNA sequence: TGTGCCAGCAGCTCAGGACACGGTGAAGCTTTCTTT.